What follows are 7 T cell receptor beta chains derived from one specimen sequenced in a study of response to subunit inactivated influenza vaccine. One entry per CDR3 protein, called by TCRdb with MiXCR from the RT-PCR reads. The profile shows around 530,000 distinct CDR3 sequences, about 15% of them singletons. Sequenced here: CD4+ T cells sorted from PBMCs, sampled less than 25 months after vaccination. All receptors come from a man between 50 and 75 years old who received an inactivated influenza vaccine.

The rearrangement joins TRBV7-2 to TRBJ2-4, with D tentatively TRBD1 (6 bases). This CDR3 spans 15 amino acids. The germline V and J ends were trimmed by 0 bases and 2 bases, with 8 bases remaining between them. Germline V gene data show CDR1 as SGHTA and CDR2 as FQGNSA. CDR3 DNA: TGTGCCAGCAGCTTAGCCACAGGGACCAAAAACATTCAGTACTTC. Its protein is CASSLATGTKNIQYF.

The chain combines TRBV29-1 with TRBJ2-1; D perhaps matches TRBD2 (6 bases). Germline V lookup: CDR1 SQVTM, CDR2 ANQGSEA. The V gene lost 7 bases and the J gene lost 10 bases, with 14 bases spanning the gap. This CDR3 has 11 residues. This CDR3 is CSADRGLEQFF. DNA of the CDR3: TGCAGCGCTGACCGGGGGTTGGAGCAGTTCTTC.

This clonotype was picked up one time. The CDR3: CATSSPTGGATYEQYF. The DNA of the CDR3 is TGTGCCACCAGCAGCCCTACTGGCGGGGCCACCTACGAGCAGTACTTC. The rearrangement joins TRBV15 to TRBJ2-7; perhaps TRBD2 as D (6 bases). The V end lost 3 bases, the J end lost 2 bases, and 17 bases lay between the germline ends. CDR3 length: 16 residues. Germline CDR1 and CDR2: LNHNV and YYDKDF (reference sequence).

This clonotype has a handful of counts. The V call is TRBV7-8, the J call TRBJ2-3; D is unresolved. V lost 5 bases and J 8 bases, leaving 17 bases between the germline ends. Looked up from germline, CDR1 is SGHVS and CDR2 is FQNEAQ. The CDR3 has 14 residues. The CDR3 loop reads CASSPPSPGITQYF. CDR3 sequence (DNA): TGTGCCAGCAGCCCCCCGTCCCCCGGAATTACGCAGTATTTT.

V is TRBV5-1 and J is TRBJ2-7; 7 nucleotides align to TRBD2. The germline CDR1 and CDR2 sequences are SGHRS and YFSETQ. The V gene end was trimmed by 7 bases and the J gene end by 6 bases; junction bases not matched to a gene: 16. This CDR3 has 15 residues. CDR3 sequence reads: CASSQRLANPREQYF. The CDR3 DNA follows: TGCGCCAGCTCCCAACGACTAGCAAATCCGCGCGAGCAGTACTTC.

This clonotype was observed a few times. The V call is TRBV11-2, the J call TRBJ1-1; possibly TRBD1 for D (6 bases). The CDR3 has 15 amino acids. Germline V gene data show CDR1 as SGHAT and CDR2 as FQNNGV. V was pared by 2 bases and J by 1 base, with 11 bases between. CDR3 in DNA: TGTGCCAGCAGCTTACCGACCAGGGGGAACACTGAAGCTTTCTTT. Its translation: CASSLPTRGNTEAFF.

The chain recombines TRBV9 with TRBJ2-2; 8 bases are a match to TRBD1. Trimming at V came to 3 bases and at J to 4 bases, leaving 5 bases not matched to a gene. The germline V gene has CDR1 SGDLS and CDR2 YYNGEE. The CDR3 runs to 15 residues. The CDR3 sequence: CASSARGRGTGELFF. The CDR3 region has the DNA TGTGCCAGCAGCGCCAGGGGGCGCGGCACCGGGGAGCTGTTTTTT.